A single sample is the source of the 14 T cell receptor beta chains below, sequenced in a study of blood T cell repertoires in COVID-19. Assay: immunoSEQ multiplex PCR; the TCRdb copy retains only in-frame clones and omits some. Of under 200,000 clones listed, 85% to 90% were seen once; the top ten hold around 23%. Sequencing was carried out using PBMCs or T cells enriched from blood (not recorded which). These receptors originate from a woman in her 40s in a cohort exposed to, infected with or recovered from COVID-19 (not recorded which).

This clone was detected once. The chain combines TRBV3-1 (or the pseudogene TRBV3-2) with TRBJ1-6; 9 nucleotides align to TRBD1. The CDR3 sequence is 15 residues long. Germline V gives CDR1 LGHDT, CDR2 YNNKEL (reference sequence). J was trimmed by 9 bases and V by 4 bases; bases with no gene match: 7. This chain's CDR3 is CASSRTGTGRSPLHF. CDR3 in DNA: TGTGCCAGCAGCCGAACCGGGACAGGGCGTTCACCCCTCCACTTT.

V is TRBV4-1 and J is TRBJ1-5, with D maybe TRBD1 (6 bases). This CDR3 region has 14 residues. Germline V lookup: CDR1 MGHRA, CDR2 YSYEKL. V lost 3 bases to trimming and J lost 5 bases, with 11 bases between them. The CDR3 nucleotides read TGCGCCAGCAGCCAGGTAGAGGGGGATCAGCCCCAGCATTTT. It is translated as CASSQVEGDQPQHF.

Only a few counts were recorded for this clone. V and J are TRBV2 and TRBJ1-3; possibly TRBD1 for D (5 bases). From germline, CDR1 is SNHLY and CDR2 FYNNEI. The V gene lost 4 bases and the J gene lost 0 bases, with 13 bases spanning the gap. This CDR3 has 16 amino acids. The CDR3 sequence is CASSANRGSSGNTIYF. Written as DNA, the CDR3 is TGTGCCAGCAGTGCTAATAGGGGATCCTCTGGAAACACCATATATTTT.

The chain combines TRBV10-3 with TRBJ1-4; a possible D gene is TRBD1 (5 bases). V lost 2 bases, J lost 5 bases, and 9 bases lay in between. The CDR3 runs 14 residues. Germline V gene lookup returns CDR1 ENHRY and CDR2 SYGVKD. The DNA for the CDR3 is TGTGCCATCAGTGAGCAGGGTAACAATGAAAAACTGTTTTTT. Its protein is CAISEQGNNEKLFF.

The chain links TRBV7-8 to TRBJ1-4, with a possible D match to TRBD1 (6 bases). Germline CDR1 and CDR2: SGHVS and FQNEAQ. The CDR3 has 14 amino acids. V lost 6 bases, J lost 8 bases, and 16 bases lay in between. CDR3 amino acids: CASRAGQTAEKLFF. CDR3 nucleotides: TGTGCCAGCAGGGCAGGACAGACCGCGGAAAAACTGTTTTTT.

The J gene is TRBJ2-7, the V gene TRBV4-1; maybe TRBD1 (5 bases). Germline V gene data show CDR1 as MGHRA and CDR2 as YSYEKL. The V end was cut by 5 bases, the J end by 2 bases, with 10 bases between. This CDR3 has 13 residues. The CDR3 spells CASSIRQTYEQYF. For the CDR3, the DNA is TGCGCCAGCAGCATAAGACAGACCTACGAGCAGTACTTC.

The chain joins TRBV4-3 to TRBJ2-7; D is perhaps TRBD2 (5 bases). Looked up from germline, CDR1 is LGHNA and CDR2 is YSLEER. The CDR3 is 16 amino acids. Trimming stripped 4 bases from V and 5 bases from J, with 21 bases between. CDR3 sequence: CASSPNGVGRVNEQYF. The CDR3 nucleotides are TGCGCCAGCAGCCCCAACGGCGTCGGGCGGGTGAACGAGCAGTACTTC.

At least ten counts were recorded for this clone. Other DNA sequences within the sample encode an identical CDR3. This chain links TRBV6-5 with TRBJ1-5, with a weak D call TRBD1 (6 bases). CDR3 length: 15 residues. CDR1 MNHEY and CDR2 SVGAGI come from the germline V gene. The V end was cut by 6 bases, the J end by 0 bases, with 12 bases between. CDR3 loop: CASRVTGDSNQPQHF. In nucleotides, the CDR3 is TGTGCCAGCAGGGTGACAGGAGATAGCAATCAGCCCCAGCATTTT.

This clone has only a few counts. The chain recombines TRBV28 with TRBJ1-4; tentatively, D is TRBD1 (6 bases). Deletions cut 8 bases from V and 4 bases from J, with 17 bases between. CDR3 length: 15 residues. Germline V CDR1 and CDR2: MDHEN, SYDVKM. For the CDR3, the DNA is TGTGCCAGCTCACCTACCGGGACATATAATGAAAAACTGTTTTTT. This encodes CASSPTGTYNEKLFF.

This sequence joins TRBV27 and TRBJ2-7, with D maybe TRBD2 (7 bases). In germline, CDR1 is MNHEY, CDR2 SMNVEV (reference sequence). This CDR3 region has 15 residues. V lost 7 bases to trimming and J lost 6 bases, with 22 bases between them. The CDR3 spells CASTERVGGGGEQYF. The CDR3 bases are TGTGCCAGCACCGAAAGGGTAGGAGGGGGGGGCGAGCAGTACTTC.

The chain is built from TRBV14 and TRBJ1-1; 7 bases match TRBD1. J gave up 10 bases and V 4 bases, and 9 bases lay outside the gene matches. This CDR3 has 13 amino acids. CDR1 is SGHDN and CDR2 is FVKESK in the germline V gene. The chain's CDR3 is CASSPGGYEGAFF. Written as DNA, the CDR3 is TGTGCCAGCAGCCCAGGGGGATATGAGGGAGCTTTCTTT.

This clone occurred once. The rearrangement links TRBV6-5 to TRBJ1-2; a weak D match, TRBD1 (6 bases). V lost 6 bases to trimming and J lost 3 bases, with 17 bases between them. The germline V gene has CDR1 MNHEY and CDR2 SVGAGI. The CDR3 covers 15 residues. The DNA for the CDR3 is TGTGCCAGCAGGTTCGGACAGCGCGGGTACTATGGCTACACCTTC. This encodes CASRFGQRGYYGYTF.

J is TRBJ1-5 and V is TRBV5-1, with unresolved D. Germline lookup yields CDR1 SGHRS and CDR2 YFSETQ. The CDR3 runs to 15 residues. V was cut by 0 bases and J by 0 bases, with 7 bases left in between. The CDR3 reads CASSLDSGSNQPQHF. Written as DNA, the CDR3 is TGCGCCAGCAGCTTGGATTCGGGTAGCAATCAGCCCCAGCATTTT. The full variable domain, with the rest looked up from reference TRBV5-1 and TRBJ1-5, is KAGVTQTPRYLIKTRGQQVTLSCSPISGHRSVSWYQQTPGQGLQFLFEYFSETQRNKGNFPGRFSGRQFSNSRSEMNVSTLELGDSALYLCASSLDSGSNQPQHFGDGTRLSIL.

V and J are TRBV7-9 and TRBJ1-4; TRBD1 aligns across 7 bases. V lost 1 base to trimming and J lost 4 bases; unmatched junction nucleotides: 12. The CDR3 has 18 amino acids. Per the germline V gene, CDR1 is SEHNR and CDR2 is FQNEAQ (reference sequence). CDR3 amino acids: CASSLGETRQGFNEKLFF. CDR3 DNA sequence: TGTGCCAGCAGCTTAGGGGAAACTCGACAGGGTTTTAATGAAAAACTGTTTTTT.